This TCR beta chain was documented in a study of shared clonotypes between healthy human individuals (dated by TCRdb to 2019 to 2021). In the study overall: The cohort included three men and a couple of women between 18 and 49 years of age. For each donor, CD4 naive and CD4 memory were each run on three plates, CD8 naive on two plates, and CD8 memory on one plate. Blood TCR repertoires of roughly five healthy adults were deeply sequenced to estimate repertoire size and the extent of clonotype sharing between individuals. Libraries were prepared and TCR repertoires were sequenced by different laboratories using diverse techniques, in order to increase sequencing depth and limit assay-specific biases. Between about 0.85 and 10 billion PBMCs per donor were obtained by leukapheresis.

TCR CDR3 regions were amplified from genomic DNA by multiplex PCR using the deep immunoSEQ assay. Extracted genomic DNA from each cell subset was spread evenly across all wells of several immunoSEQ 96-well plates, with each plate serving as a replicate. For sorted subsets, 200 ng of genomic DNA, equivalent to around 30,000 T cell genomes, went into each replicate PCR. Purified libraries were measured with a Qubit 3.0 fluorometer, size-checked on a Bioanalyzer 2100, and measured again with the KAPA Library Quantification kit. Each immunoSEQ 96-well plate was sequenced on its own single-read 150-cycle Illumina NextSeq 550 flow cell. The paper's processing steps were these. The immunoSEQ output contained only junctional sequences without quality scores, so filtering could not match that applied to full-length reads. Sequences were annotated with PyIR, a Python wrapper for IgBLAST v1.9, and V/J genes and CDR3 were assigned using IMGT germline references. Reads with weak V/J assignments (E-value above 1e-6), missing CDR3, stop codons, out-of-frame junctions, or ambiguous translated residues were removed. V3J clonotypes were defined as sequences sharing an identical inferred V gene, J gene, and CDR3 amino acid sequence. The percentage overlap between two repertoires was calculated by dividing the number of shared unique clonotypes by the size of the smaller repertoire. Repertoire richness was assessed with RTK rarefaction, the Chao1 estimator, and Recon v2.1 estimates of unobserved clonotypes. For all TCRbeta clonotypes obtained by the gDNA method from several donors, generation probabilities were computed with OLGA. The clones in this table, taken by TCRdb from immuneACCESS, are in-frame only. Not every clone is retained; where verified, under half of the shortfall comes from an unresolved V gene, and the cause of the rest is unknown. Clonal size and the V and J genes are those of that table, whereas D and trimming came from the DNA. The sample table holds millions of clones, of which roughly 91% were seen once. Over 1.5% of the sample lies in the top ten.

CD8 naive samples consisted of CD45RO-negative cells that were positively selected for CCR7, yielding a CD45RA+CCR7+ population without TemRA cells. The donors were healthy, HIV-negative adults who had no recently reported acute infections or vaccinations. Only Caucasian adults living in Nashville, Tennessee, USA were represented among the donors. Blood was obtained by leukapheresis, after which PBMCs were separated by Ficoll-Histopaque density gradient centrifugation and cryopreserved in liquid nitrogen vapor phase. Analytical flow cytometry was used to check the purity and quantity of each magnetically sorted T cell population. Each sorted fraction had its genomic DNA isolated and then quantified by UV absorbance on a Nanodrop 2000c. Paper-wide results and their limitations: Pairwise subsampling indicated that sequencing depth was expected to affect the degree of clonotype sharing among donors. Estimated clonotype richness was generally larger for naive than for memory subsets. Sampling was restricted to blood, and TCR repertoires in tissue are likely to differ from TCR repertoires in blood. Clonotypes shared by all four sorted-subset donors showed higher generation probabilities than non-shared clonotypes. Because the study included a small number of donors, the genetic and exposure-history diversity represented was limited. Incomplete sequencing was indicated by rarefaction of sorted-subset datasets, despite the large sequencing depth. Sharing across a handful of donors was observed for approximately 5% of naive CD4, 3% to 3.5% of naive CD8, 2% to 2.5% of memory CD4, and about 0.38% of memory CD8 clonotypes.

Taken from cysteine to phenylalanine, the CDR3 has 15 residues. The kept DNA is CDR3 alone, 45 bases in frame from the first base. Compared with germline, V lacks 0 bases and J lacks 4 bases; bases without a gene match: 3. The germline V gene encodes CDR1 SGHRS and CDR2 YFSETQ. This clone was counted once. Its antigen specificity is not known. Within one base of it there is no much larger clone, and no base qualities were kept. The clonotype originates from a man aged 18 to 30 in good health. Some clones in this sample may be carry-over from other donors' samples. Sequences were obtained from naive CD8+ T cells from PBMCs. What this sample's cell subset or site label stands for: CD45RA+CCR7+. The chain was built from TRBV5-1 and TRBJ2-2, and 7 junctional nucleotides match TRBD1. The nucleotide sequence is given as TGCGCCAGCAGCTTGGTAGGGGGCATCACCGGGGAGCTGTTTTTT. The translation is CASSLVGGITGELFF. Beyond the CDR3, the reference TRBV5-1 and TRBJ2-2 genes provide the residues; the full variable domain reads: KAGVTQTPRYLIKTRGQQVTLSCSPISGHRSVSWYQQTPGQGLQFLFEYFSETQRNKGNFPGRFSGRQFSNSRSEMNVSTLELGDSALYLCASSLVGGITGELFFGEGSRLTVL.